A selection of T cell receptor beta chains follows, all from one sample in a study of CD8 T cells in ankylosing spondylitis. Via MiXCR, TCRdb re-called the 5' RACE reads, giving one row per CDR3 protein. The sample holds nearly 350,000 distinct CDR3 sequences, 14% to 15% seen once. The sequenced material came from blood, either unsorted or a sorted T cell fraction (not recorded which). Receptor source: a male donor with ankylosing spondylitis or in good health (not recorded which). Both conserved end residues are part of each CDR3. The D gene is left open where the match is weak. A row's size may be missing; if present it is once, few, many or a size class.

clone_size d_call j_call v_call cdr3_aa cdr3_nt
- TRBD2 TRBJ2-5 TRBV12-3/TRBV12-4 CASSLGLAGGPHQETQYF TGTGCCAGCAGTTTGGGGCTAGCGGGGGGCCCACACCAAGAGACCCAGTACTTC
few - TRBJ2-3 TRBV12-3/TRBV12-4 CASSTQDQSTDTQYF TGTGCCAGCAGTACGCAGGACCAGAGCACAGATACGCAGTATTTT
- - TRBJ1-2 TRBV9 CASSSAGGIRGYGYTF TGTGCCAGCAGCTCAGCGGGGGGGATCAGAGGCTATGGCTACACCTTC
many TRBD1 TRBJ1-4 TRBV12-3/TRBV12-4 CASSFPQGGTEKLFF TGTGCCAGCAGTTTTCCCCAGGGGGGAACGGAAAAACTGTTTTTT
few - TRBJ2-1 TRBV20-1 CSARLPALSSYNEQFF TGCAGTGCTAGACTTCCGGCCCTGAGCTCCTACAATGAGCAGTTCTTC
- - TRBJ2-2 TRBV6-1 CASRVGPSNTGELFF TGTGCCAGCAGAGTGGGGCCTTCGAACACCGGGGAGCTGTTTTTT
- TRBD1 TRBJ2-7 TRBV20-1 CSATPPGGWDSEQYF TGCAGTGCTACTCCACCAGGGGGCTGGGATTCCGAGCAGTACTTC
few - TRBJ2-2 TRBV5-6 CASSLGLASTGELFF TGTGCCAGCAGCTTGGGGCTAGCTAGCACCGGGGAGCTGTTTTTT
- - TRBJ2-3 TRBV4-1 CASRSSSLSSTDTQYF TGCGCCAGCAGGTCTTCAAGCCTATCTAGCACAGATACGCAGTATTTT
- - TRBJ2-1 TRBV3-1 CASSPVGLVYNEQFF TGTGCCAGCAGCCCGGTGGGACTTGTTTACAATGAGCAGTTCTTC
few TRBD1 TRBJ1-5 TRBV5-8 CASSLEGQGNQPQHF TGTGCCAGCAGCTTGGAGGGACAGGGAAACCAGCCCCAGCATTTT
- TRBD2 TRBJ2-2 TRBV4-1 CASSQEVTSSTGELFF TGCGCCAGCAGCCAAGAGGTGACTAGCTCCACCGGGGAGCTGTTTTTT
few - TRBJ2-2 TRBV5-5 CASSLARIVGGELFF TGTGCCAGCAGCTTGGCTAGGATTGTGGGCGGGGAGCTGTTTTTT
- - TRBJ1-2 TRBV14 CASSQDVRTGGYTF TGTGCCAGCAGCCAAGACGTCAGGACTGGAGGCTACACCTTC
- TRBD2 TRBJ2-5 TRBV20-1 CSASLAGGRETQYF TGCAGTGCTAGTCTAGCGGGGGGGAGAGAGACCCAGTACTTC
few - TRBJ1-5 TRBV7-2 CASNVVGSNQPQHF TGTGCCAGCAACGTTGTGGGGAGCAATCAGCCCCAGCATTTT
- - TRBJ1-2 TRBV3-1 CASSQDGSGRSYGYTF TGTGCCAGCAGCCAAGACGGATCAGGAAGAAGCTATGGCTACACCTTC
few TRBD2 TRBJ2-2 TRBV6-1 CASSGISGGANTGELFF TGTGCCAGCAGTGGAATTAGCGGGGGGGCGAACACCGGGGAGCTGTTTTTT
few TRBD1 TRBJ1-1 TRBV29-1 CSVRGQDTEAFF TGCAGCGTTAGAGGACAGGACACTGAAGCTTTCTTT
many TRBD2 TRBJ2-3 TRBV5-5 CASSSYPGRQGTDTQYF TGTGCCAGCAGCTCGTACCCCGGGAGGCAGGGCACAGATACGCAGTATTTT
- TRBD1 TRBJ2-7 TRBV7-2 CASSLQGTGYEQYF TGTGCCAGCAGCCTTCAGGGGACAGGCTACGAGCAGTACTTC
- TRBD1 TRBJ2-3 TRBV5-1 CASSFGQDTDTQYF TGCGCCAGCAGCTTCGGACAGGACACAGATACGCAGTATTTT
- TRBD2 TRBJ2-5 TRBV20-1 CSAAPGLAGAIPETQYF TGCAGTGCTGCTCCGGGACTAGCGGGAGCGATACCGGAGACCCAGTACTTC